The clone carrying this TCR beta chain showed up many times. V lost 2 bases and J lost 9, with 8 bases in between. The CDR3 contains 12 residues. Germline CDR1 reads MNHNY; CDR2 reads SVGAGI (reference sequence). Time point described: patch test 1, 2 weeks after DPC sensitization. Sample treatment: therapeutic diphenylcyclopropenone sensitization with weekly scalp DPC. Total RNA extraction was carried out from unfractionated whole blood. This entry belongs to a study of human T cells and chemical hapten exposure. TCRdb called the RACE reads again in MiXCR, with one record for every CDR3 protein. This sample has 35,000 or so distinct CDR3 sequences, with about 6.3% found just once.

V gene TRBV6-6 combines with J gene TRBJ2-1; no firm D call. The clonotype originates from a woman in her 30s with alopecia areata. Some clones in this sample may be carry-over from other donors' samples. The sequenced sample was whole blood, obtained in connection with sensitization to the hapten diphenylcyclopropenone (DPC). The DNA for the CDR3 is TGTGCCAGCAGTTACGATGTGGGTGAGCAGTTCTTC. As protein: CASSYDVGEQFF.